This TCR beta chain was retrieved from a study of metastatic and nonmetastatic thyroid tumors. Study overall: Comparison of repertoires was carried out across blood and tumor or nodule tissue from malignant and benign thyroid patients.

In the authors' workflow: Clinicopathological groups of papillary thyroid cancer showed CDR3 differences that were used to build a distant-metastasis classifier. Through MiXCR, TCRdb re-clonotyped the PCR reads. The V and J calls and clone size are TCRdb's, not the authors'. Of 19,000 or so clones listed, 25% to 35% were seen once; the top ten hold about 10%. Trimming pared 8 bases from V and 3 bases from J, leaving 21 bases between. This CDR3 is built from 16 residues. Germline loops: CDR1 MNHEY, CDR2 SMNVEV (reference sequence). The study, taken as a whole, reports: It was reportedly found that TCR beta diversity was significantly higher in malignant thyroid tumors than in benign nodules, a difference seen in both blood and tumor samples.

This clone was detected only a few times. Its antigen is currently unknown. Not a single patient had been given any form of treatment at any point before undergoing thyroid surgery. The receptor was isolated from a female donor with papillary thyroid cancer or a benign thyroid nodule (not recorded which). Some clones in this sample may be carry-over from other donors' samples. The rearrangement joins TRBV27 to TRBJ2-3, with D perhaps given as TRBD1 or TRBD2 (5 bases each). Sequencing was carried out using tumor tissue. The CDR3 DNA sequence: TGTGCCAGCGGACAAGGGAGTGGGAGTCGGACAGATACGCAGTATTTT. Amino acid sequence: CASGQGSGSRTDTQYF.